This is a list of T cell receptor beta chains from one sample in a study of blood T cell repertoires in COVID-19. This table comes from immunoSEQ multiplex PCR, and its TCRdb copy is limited to in-frame clones, with some not included. This sample has approximately 160,000 clones, with 75% to 90% found just once. The sequenced sample was peripheral blood. These receptors were collected from a human donor in a cohort sampled during active COVID-19. Both conserved end residues are part of each CDR3. D genes are given only for firm matches. Rows may omit the clone size; those that give it use once, few, many or a size class.

clone_size: NA; d_call: NA; j_call: TRBJ1-4; v_call: TRBV7-6; cdr3_nt: TGTGCCAGCAGCTTCGGTCGGGTTGCAACTAATGAAAAACTGTTTTTT; cdr3_aa: CASSFGRVATNEKLFF
clone_size: NA; d_call: NA; j_call: TRBJ2-7; v_call: TRBV23-1; cdr3_nt: TGCGCCAGCAGTCAAAGGGACTGCCCGTTC; cdr3_aa: CASSQRDCPF
clone_size: NA; d_call: NA; j_call: TRBJ1-1; v_call: TRBV12-3/TRBV12-4; cdr3_nt: TGTGCCAGCAGTTTAAACAGGGAAGCTTTCTTT; cdr3_aa: CASSLNREAFF
clone_size: NA; d_call: NA; j_call: TRBJ2-2; v_call: TRBV7-2; cdr3_nt: TGTGCCAGCAGCTTAGACAACAGCGGAGAACGGGAGCTGTTTTTT; cdr3_aa: CASSLDNSGERELFF
clone_size: NA; d_call: NA; j_call: TRBJ2-7; v_call: TRBV30; cdr3_nt: TGTGCCTGGAGTCAGGTGACCTACGAGCAGTACTTC; cdr3_aa: CAWSQVTYEQYF
clone_size: NA; d_call: NA; j_call: TRBJ1-2; v_call: TRBV29-1; cdr3_nt: TGCAGCGTTGAGGGCACCCACTATGGCTACACCTTC; cdr3_aa: CSVEGTHYGYTF
clone_size: NA; d_call: TRBD1; j_call: TRBJ2-2; v_call: TRBV7-9; cdr3_nt: TGTGCCAGCAGACCCGGGACAGCGAACACCGGGGAGCTGTTTTTT; cdr3_aa: CASRPGTANTGELFF
clone_size: NA; d_call: TRBD1; j_call: TRBJ2-2; v_call: TRBV7-3; cdr3_nt: TGTGCCAGCAGCCGGACAGGGGCCGGGGAGCTGTTTTTT; cdr3_aa: CASSRTGAGELFF
clone_size: NA; d_call: NA; j_call: TRBJ2-1; v_call: TRBV19; cdr3_nt: TGTGCCAGTAGTATAGGCACACCCCTGTACAATGAGCAGTTCTTC; cdr3_aa: CASSIGTPLYNEQFF
clone_size: once; d_call: NA; j_call: TRBJ1-1; v_call: TRBV5-1; cdr3_nt: TGCGCCAGCAGCTTCACCACACAGCTCATGAACACTGAAGCTTTCTTT; cdr3_aa: CASSFTTQLMNTEAFF
clone_size: NA; d_call: NA; j_call: TRBJ1-3; v_call: TRBV7-8; cdr3_nt: TGTGCCAGCAGCTTAGGATCGGGCAGGGCCTCTGGAAACACCATATATTTT; cdr3_aa: CASSLGSGRASGNTIYF
clone_size: NA; d_call: TRBD2; j_call: TRBJ2-1; v_call: TRBV10-3; cdr3_nt: TGTGCCATCAGTGGGGATTTGGGGACTAGCGGATACAATGAGCAGTTCTTC; cdr3_aa: CAISGDLGTSGYNEQFF
clone_size: once; d_call: NA; j_call: TRBJ1-1; v_call: TRBV19; cdr3_nt: TGTGCCAGTAGTTTAAGGGGAGGAACTGAAGCTTTCTTT; cdr3_aa: CASSLRGGTEAFF
clone_size: NA; d_call: TRBD1; j_call: TRBJ1-2; v_call: TRBV5-1; cdr3_nt: TGCGCCAGCAGCTTTGGCCGACAGGGTAATATACAGGGCTATGGCTACACCTTC; cdr3_aa: CASSFGRQGNIQGYGYTF
clone_size: once; d_call: NA; j_call: TRBJ1-1; v_call: TRBV12-5; cdr3_nt: TGTGCTAGTGGTTCCAGGGAGGACACTGAAGCTTTCTTT; cdr3_aa: CASGSREDTEAFF
clone_size: NA; d_call: TRBD1; j_call: TRBJ2-7; v_call: TRBV6-5; cdr3_nt: TGTGCCAGCAGTACAGGGGCCTACGAGCAGTACTTC; cdr3_aa: CASSTGAYEQYF
clone_size: NA; d_call: TRBD1; j_call: TRBJ1-5; v_call: TRBV18; cdr3_nt: TGTGCCAGCTCACCAGGCCAGGGCAGGGGGCAAAATCAGCCCCAGCATTTT; cdr3_aa: CASSPGQGRGQNQPQHF
clone_size: NA; d_call: NA; j_call: TRBJ2-2; v_call: TRBV18; cdr3_nt: TGTGCCAGCTCACCACTCAACCCAGGGGTTACGAACACCGGGGAGCTGTTTTTT; cdr3_aa: CASSPLNPGVTNTGELFF
clone_size: NA; d_call: NA; j_call: TRBJ2-3; v_call: TRBV7-2; cdr3_nt: TGTGCCAGCAGCCCTTTTCCGCGAAGCGCAGATACGCAGTATTTT; cdr3_aa: CASSPFPRSADTQYF
clone_size: NA; d_call: TRBD1; j_call: TRBJ2-2; v_call: TRBV10-3; cdr3_nt: TGTGCCATCAGTGACTCCGGGACAGCCACCGGGGAGCTGTTTTTT; cdr3_aa: CAISDSGTATGELFF
clone_size: NA; d_call: NA; j_call: TRBJ1-2; v_call: TRBV18; cdr3_nt: TGTGCCAGCTCACCACCCCACAGGGATCCCTATGGCTACACCTTC; cdr3_aa: CASSPPHRDPYGYTF
clone_size: NA; d_call: NA; j_call: TRBJ2-1; v_call: TRBV19; cdr3_nt: TGTGCCAGTAGCCGGCAGGGAGAGCGGGTCGGTTACAATGAGCAGTTCTTC; cdr3_aa: CASSRQGERVGYNEQFF